The clone carrying this TCR beta chain occurred a few times. The sample comes from a study of blood T cell repertoires in COVID-19. Study in general: Italy, Spain and the United States were the sources of the convalescent and acute COVID-19 samples. PBMCs, B-cell-depleted T cells, or T cells provided the cDNA or gDNA that made up the material.

How the authors handled the data: Nucleated cell counts were estimated from reference gene primer amplification. The protocol was immunoSEQ multiplex PCR, while the TCRdb copy is restricted to in-frame clones and leaves out a portion. V and J calls plus clone size are reproduced from that table; the DNA served to infer D and trimming. This table has some 260,000 clones, about 80% appearing once. The CDR3 extends over 14 amino acids. Germline assignment: CDR1 MDHEN and CDR2 SYDVKM. Germline trimming cut 3 bases from V and 11 bases from J; bases unmatched to any gene: 11. The TCR was taken from an elderly man with acute or convalescent COVID-19. The rearrangement links TRBV28 to TRBJ2-3; 7 bases are a match to TRBD1. The specimen sequenced was peripheral blood. In DNA, the CDR3 is TGTGCCAGCAGTTTTGGGGGACAGCCGTACGGGCAGTATTTT. It translates to CASSFGGQPYGQYF.